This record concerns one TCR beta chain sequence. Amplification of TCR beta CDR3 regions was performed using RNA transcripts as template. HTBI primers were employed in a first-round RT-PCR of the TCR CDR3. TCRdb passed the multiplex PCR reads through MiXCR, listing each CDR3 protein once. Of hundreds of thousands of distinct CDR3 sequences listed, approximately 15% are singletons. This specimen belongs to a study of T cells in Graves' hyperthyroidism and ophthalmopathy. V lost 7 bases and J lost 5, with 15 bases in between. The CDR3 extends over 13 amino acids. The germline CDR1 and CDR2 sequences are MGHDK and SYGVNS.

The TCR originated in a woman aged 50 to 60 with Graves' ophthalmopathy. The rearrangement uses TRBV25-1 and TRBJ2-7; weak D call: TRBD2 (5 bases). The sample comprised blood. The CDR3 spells CASNPGKAHEQYF. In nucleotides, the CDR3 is TGTGCCAGCAACCCGGGGAAGGCGCACGAGCAGTACTTC.